These T cell receptor beta chains were read from a single sample in a study of blood T cells in healthy people across ages. MiXCR, run by TCRdb on the 5' RACE reads, gives a single entry per CDR3 protein. Of 800,000 to 900,000 distinct CDR3 sequences in the sample, 62% are singletons; the top ten hold approximately 30%. What was sequenced was blood. The receptors come from a man aged 30 to 45 in good health. Each CDR3 is given with its conserved first and last residue. Each record gives: D gene, CDR3 length, clone size, V gene, J gene, CDR3 protein, CDR3 DNA. D genes are given only for firm matches. Some rows have no size entry. The others give once, few or many, or a class for an expanded clone.

NA	12	NA	TRBV7-9	TRBJ2-2	CASATYTGELFF	TGTGCCAGCGCCACTTACACCGGGGAGCTGTTTTTT
TRBD2	16	NA	TRBV28	TRBJ2-3	CASNNPGLAGTDTQYF	TGTGCCAGTAACAACCCGGGACTAGCGGGCACAGATACGCAGTATTTT
NA	13	NA	TRBV29-1	TRBJ2-3	CSSWGSSTDTQYF	TGCAGCTCCTGGGGGTCTAGCACAGATACGCAGTATTTT
NA	14	NA	TRBV20-1	TRBJ2-1	CSAREGANYNEQFF	TGCAGTGCTAGAGAGGGGGCAAACTACAATGAGCAGTTCTTC
NA	14	NA	TRBV4-3	TRBJ1-5	CASSQDLANQPQHF	TGCGCCAGCAGCCAAGATCTTGCAAATCAGCCCCAGCATTTT
NA	16	NA	TRBV5-6	TRBJ1-4	CASSLAMTGPNEKLFF	TGTGCCAGCAGCTTGGCCATGACGGGCCCTAATGAAAAACTGTTTTTT
NA	15	NA	TRBV30	TRBJ1-2	CAWSVWQAARYGYTF	TGTGCCTGGAGTGTATGGCAGGCGGCCCGATATGGCTACACCTTC
TRBD1	13	NA	TRBV2	TRBJ2-7	CASNRQGAFEQYF	TGTGCCAGCAACAGACAGGGGGCGTTTGAGCAGTACTTC
TRBD1	16	NA	TRBV7-2	TRBJ2-1	CASSLAAAGGHNEQFF	TGTGCCAGCAGCTTAGCGGCGGCAGGGGGCCACAATGAGCAGTTCTTC
TRBD1	16	NA	TRBV29-1	TRBJ2-3	CSVDPTGTGGTDTQYF	TGCAGCGTTGACCCCACCGGGACAGGGGGCACAGATACGCAGTATTTT
NA	11	NA	TRBV10-3	TRBJ2-7	CAIKGPNEQYF	TGTGCCATCAAAGGGCCGAACGAGCAGTACTTC
NA	12	NA	TRBV15	TRBJ2-7	CATSRGGSEQYF	TGTGCCACCAGCAGAGGGGGGAGCGAGCAGTACTTC
NA	13	NA	TRBV30	TRBJ1-2	CAWTAGLENGYTF	TGTGCCTGGACAGCGGGCCTAGAGAATGGCTACACCTTC
NA	14	NA	TRBV6-5	TRBJ2-7	CASSYSSRTHEQYF	TGTGCCAGCAGTTACTCTAGCAGAACCCACGAGCAGTACTTC
NA	11	few	TRBV20-1	TRBJ1-2	CNPPGYYGYTF	TGCAACCCTCCGGGGTACTATGGCTACACCTTC
NA	17	NA	TRBV3-1	TRBJ1-2	CASRPMGGGRVDYGYTF	TGTGCCAGCAGACCAATGGGTGGAGGCAGAGTGGACTATGGCTACACCTTC
NA	15	few	TRBV5-1	TRBJ2-3	CASSLANRDTDTQYF	TGCGCCAGCAGCTTGGCGAACAGGGACACAGATACGCAGTATTTT
NA	10	NA	TRBV12-3/TRBV12-4	TRBJ2-7	CASSCGEQYF	TGTGCCAGCAGTTGTGGCGAGCAGTACTTC
TRBD2	15	NA	TRBV7-8	TRBJ2-1	CASRTGGREPDEQFF	TGTGCCAGCAGGACCGGAGGGAGGGAGCCCGATGAGCAGTTCTTC
TRBD1	15	NA	TRBV12-3/TRBV12-4	TRBJ1-5	CTSRGTGLRYQPQHF	TGTACCAGCAGGGGGACAGGGTTGAGATATCAGCCCCAGCATTTT
NA	15	NA	TRBV7-2	TRBJ2-7	CASSLAQGGSYEQYF	TGTGCCAGCAGCTTAGCGCAAGGGGGCTCCTACGAGCAGTACTTC
NA	14	NA	TRBV20-1	TRBJ2-1	CSANRDNSYNEQFF	TGCAGTGCTAACCGGGACAACTCCTACAATGAGCAGTTCTTC
TRBD2	15	few	TRBV29-1	TRBJ2-3	CSVTLPGGNTDTQYF	TGCAGCGTTACTCTTCCGGGGGGGAACACAGATACGCAGTATTTT
NA	19	NA	TRBV28	TRBJ2-2	CASSWVGYEQYFGVGELFF	NA